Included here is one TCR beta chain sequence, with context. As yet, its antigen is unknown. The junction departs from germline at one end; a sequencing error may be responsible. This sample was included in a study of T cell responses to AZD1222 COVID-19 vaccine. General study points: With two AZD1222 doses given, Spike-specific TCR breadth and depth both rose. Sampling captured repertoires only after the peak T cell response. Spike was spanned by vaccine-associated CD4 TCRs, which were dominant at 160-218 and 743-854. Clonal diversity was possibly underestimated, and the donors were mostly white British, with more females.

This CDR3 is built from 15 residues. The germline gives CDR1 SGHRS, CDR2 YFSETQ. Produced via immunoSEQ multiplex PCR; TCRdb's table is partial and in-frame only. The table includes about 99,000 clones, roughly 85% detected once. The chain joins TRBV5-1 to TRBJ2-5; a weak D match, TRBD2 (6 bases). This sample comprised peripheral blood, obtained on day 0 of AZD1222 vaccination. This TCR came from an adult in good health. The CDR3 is CASSHRSGPQETQYF. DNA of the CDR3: TGTGCCAGCAGCCACCGTAGCGGCCCCCAAGAGACCCAGTACTTC.